The 7 T cell receptor beta chains listed next were all sequenced from one sample in a study of blood T cell repertoires in COVID-19. TCRdb keeps only in-frame clones here, not all; method: immunoSEQ multiplex PCR. The sample lists 150,000 to 200,000 clones, more than 75% occurring once. The specimen sequenced was peripheral blood. These receptors were obtained from a woman aged 70-85 years with acute or convalescent COVID-19.

As to this clone: An end of the junction differs from the germline gene, which may be a read error. V is TRBV11-2 and J is TRBJ1-2; TRBD1 is a possible D gene (6 bases). This CDR3 contains 14 residues. Germline CDR1 is SGHAT and CDR2 is FQNNGV. CDR3 protein: CASTLGGLNYGYTF. As DNA, the CDR3 is TGTGCCAGCACCTTAGGGGGACTCAACTATGGCTACACCTTC.

V usage is TRBV28 and J usage is TRBJ1-5; TRBD1 aligns across 8 bases. V was clipped by 2 bases and J by 5 bases; unmatched bases: 8. Germline V lookup: CDR1 MDHEN, CDR2 SYDVKM. CDR3 length: 16 amino acids. In DNA, the CDR3 is TGTGCCAGCAGTTTAAATACAGGGGGGAATTATCAGCCCCAGCATTTT. Its translation: CASSLNTGGNYQPQHF.

This chain links TRBV11-1 with TRBJ2-5; possible D gene TRBD1, 6 bases. The CDR3 contains 14 residues. CDR1 and CDR2 from the germline V gene are SGHAT and FQDESV (reference sequence). V was trimmed by 3 bases and J by 5 bases, leaving 13 bases between them. The CDR3 DNA reads as TGTGCCAGCAGCTTCCAGGGGTACCGGGAGACCCAGTACTTC. Its protein is CASSFQGYRETQYF.

Only a few counts were recorded for this clone. This chain joins TRBV30 and TRBJ2-2; TRBD2 aligns across 11 bases. V lost 3 bases to trimming and J lost 4 bases; unmatched junction nucleotides: 4. The CDR3 contains 15 residues. The V gene's germline CDR1 is GTSNPN and CDR2 SVGIG (reference sequence). CDR3 region: CAWRNSGRGTGELFF. The CDR3 nucleotides read TGTGCCTGGAGGAATAGCGGGAGGGGCACCGGGGAGCTGTTTTTT.

V is TRBV4-1 and J is TRBJ1-4; possibly TRBD1 for D (5 bases). The CDR3 has 15 amino acids. CDR1 and CDR2 (germline): MGHRA, YSYEKL. V lost 0 bases, J lost 8 bases, and 13 bases lay in between. CDR3 residues: CASSQDRGGREKLFF. CDR3 bases: TGCGCCAGCAGCCAAGATAGGGGAGGACGCGAAAAACTGTTTTTT.

CDR3 nucleotides: TGTGCCTGGAGTACTAGATCTCCCACTGAAGCTTTCTTT. This translates into CAWSTRSPTEAFF. The chain carries TRBV30 and TRBJ1-1; no clear D. The CDR3 covers 13 residues. With 2 bases removed from V and 4 bases from J, the gap between germline ends came to 11 bases. The germline V gene has CDR1 GTSNPN and CDR2 SVGIG (reference sequence).

CDR3 in DNA: TGTGCCAGCAGTCTCTCCCCCTACGAGCAGTACTTC. Translated, it gives CASSLSPYEQYF. The chain links TRBV2 to TRBJ2-7; no clear D. V lost 5 bases to trimming and J lost 2 bases, with 7 bases between them. This CDR3 is built from 12 residues. The germline V gene has CDR1 SNHLY and CDR2 FYNNEI.